The 29 T cell receptor beta chains presented below share a single source sample, sequenced in a study of breast tumors, draining lymph nodes, adjacent tissues. Using its own MiXCR run on the multiplex PCR reads, TCRdb lists one record per CDR3 protein. The repertoire holds some 65,000 distinct CDR3 sequences, over 40% seen once, with approximately 8.7% in the top ten. The source material was breast tumor tissue. The receptors derive from a female donor with breast cancer. Some clones in this sample may be carry-over from other donors' samples.

This chain uses TRBV2 with TRBJ1-2; tentatively, D is TRBD1 (6 bases). CDR1 SNHLY and CDR2 FYNNEI come from the germline V gene. Trimming shortened V by 1 base and J by 4 bases, and 13 bases separated the two germline ends. The CDR3 contains 15 residues. The CDR3 loop reads CASSEVGGVGYGYTF. The DNA for the CDR3 is TGTGCCAGCAGTGAAGTTGGGGGCGTCGGCTATGGCTACACCTTC.

V and J are TRBV19 and TRBJ2-7; 7 positions agree with TRBD2. This CDR3 has 15 residues. Germline V gene sequence: CDR1 LNHDA, CDR2 SQIVND (reference sequence). J lost 2 bases, V lost 4 bases, and 8 bases had no gene match. CDR3 in amino acids: CASSRGSGDTYEQYF. The CDR3 nucleotides read TGTGCCAGTAGTAGGGGGAGCGGGGATACCTACGAGCAGTACTTC.

The V gene is TRBV14, the J gene TRBJ1-5, with 10 nucleotides matching TRBD1. The CDR3 extends over 16 amino acids. The trim removed 5 bases at V and 15 bases at J, leaving 19 bases unmatched. Germline CDR1 SGHDN, CDR2 FVKESK. The CDR3 protein is CASSTRGQGVYCLWHF. The CDR3 nucleotides read TGTGCCAGCAGCACCCGAGGACAGGGGGTATATTGTTTGTGGCATTTT. Filled out from reference TRBV14 and TRBJ1-5, the complete variable domain reads EAGVTQFPSHSVIEKGQTVTLRCDPISGHDNLYWYRRVMGKEIKFLLHFVKESKQDESGMPNNRFLAERTGGTYSTLKVQPAELEDSGVYFCASSTRGQGVYCLWHFGDGTRLSIL.

Details on this clonotype: A junction boundary mismatches the germline segment, possibly from a read error. V usage is TRBV24-1 and J usage is TRBJ2-1, with TRBD2 matching over 7 bases. The CDR3 contains 13 residues. From germline, CDR1 is KGHDR and CDR2 SFDVKD. This CDR3 reads CAASPAAGDKQFF. The CDR3 nucleotides are TGTGCCGCCAGCCCTGCGGCGGGGGATAAGCAGTTCTTC.

This clonotype was detected only a few times. This chain connects TRBV24-1 to TRBJ1-1; 9 nucleotides match TRBD1. CDR3 size: 14 residues. V lost 7 bases, J lost 1 base, and 3 bases stayed unmatched. In germline, CDR1 is KGHDR, CDR2 SFDVKD. The CDR3 DNA reads as TGTGCCACCAGGGGACAGGGAAAGAACACTGAAGCTTTCTTT. It is translated as CATRGQGKNTEAFF.

The gene calls are TRBV5-4 and TRBJ2-7; 14 nucleotides agree with TRBD2. J was trimmed by 5 bases and V by 5 bases; bases with no gene match: 6. Germline V gives CDR1 SGHNT, CDR2 YYREEE (reference sequence). The CDR3 sequence is 15 residues long. CDR3 protein: CASRGGTSGSHEQYF. The CDR3 region has the DNA TGTGCCAGCAGAGGGGGGACTAGCGGGAGCCACGAGCAGTACTTC.

Notes on this clonotype: A read error may explain this, as a much larger clone is one base away. The rearrangement uses TRBV12-3 or TRBV12-4 and TRBJ2-2; D may correspond to TRBD1 or TRBD2 (5 bases each). The CDR3 length is 16 residues. CDR3 region: CASSLRPRERTGEPFF. DNA of the CDR3: TGTGCCAGCAGTTTGAGGCCCAGGGAGCGCACCGGGGAGCCGTTTTTT.

The rearrangement joins TRBV20-1 to TRBJ2-1; TRBD2 matches at 13 bases. This CDR3 contains 16 residues. V dropped 5 bases and J dropped 8; count of bases not matched to a gene: 12. Germline V CDR1 and CDR2: DFQATT, SNEGSKA (reference sequence). The CDR3 region is CSAEGTSGIRRDEQFF. The DNA for the CDR3 is TGCAGTGCTGAGGGGACTAGCGGGATCCGGCGGGATGAGCAGTTCTTC.

This clonotype was found many times. V gene TRBV6-1 combines with J gene TRBJ2-5; D tentatively reads TRBD1 or TRBD2 (6 bases each). Trimming left V 6 bases short and J 0 bases short, with 20 bases between. The germline gives CDR1 MNHNS, CDR2 SASEGT. The CDR3 is 17 amino acids. CDR3: CASRSLVTRGHQETQYF. Here the CDR3 DNA reads TGTGCCAGCAGAAGCCTTGTTACCCGGGGGCACCAAGAGACCCAGTACTTC.

In this sample, this clonotype turned up many times. This chain uses TRBV19 with TRBJ1-4; 8 bases agree with TRBD1. CDR3 length equals 15 residues. CDR1 is LNHDA, CDR2 SQIVND, per germline (reference sequence). V dropped 3 bases and J dropped 8; count of bases not matched to a gene: 8. In nucleotides, the CDR3 is TGTGCCAGTAGTATCGCCGGGACAGGCCGGGAAAAACTGTTTTTT. Protein: CASSIAGTGREKLFF. Full variable domain (rest looked up from reference TRBV19 and TRBJ1-4): DGGITQSPKYLFRKEGQNVTLSCEQNLNHDAMYWYRQDPGQGLRLIYYSQIVNDFQKGDIAEGYSVSREKKESFPLTVTSAQKNPTAFYLCASSIAGTGREKLFFGSGTQLSVL.

V usage is TRBV24-1 and J usage is TRBJ2-5; a weak D match, TRBD2 (6 bases). The CDR3 runs 14 residues. V lost 7 bases and J 2 bases, leaving 13 bases between the germline ends. Germline V gene lookup returns CDR1 KGHDR and CDR2 SFDVKD. Here the CDR3 reads CATSPAAGQETQYF. The CDR3 DNA reads as TGTGCCACCAGCCCTGCGGCGGGGCAAGAGACCCAGTACTTC.

At least ten counts were recorded for this clonotype. This sequence joins TRBV6-4 and TRBJ2-3; 9 nucleotides match TRBD2. After removal of 4 bases from V and 6 bases from J, the junction contained 8 bases not matched to a gene. The V gene's germline CDR1 is MRHNA and CDR2 SNTAGT. This CDR3 has 15 amino acids. CDR3 in DNA: TGTGCCAGCAGTGCAATGGCGGGGGGGCCGGATACGCAGTATTTT. Its translation is CASSAMAGGPDTQYF.

The rearrangement links TRBV5-1 to TRBJ2-7, with TRBD2 matching over 10 bases. The CDR3 has 14 residues. V lost 3 bases to trimming and J lost 7 bases; unmatched junction nucleotides: 7. Germline V gene sequence: CDR1 SGHRS, CDR2 YFSETQ. CDR3 sequence: CASSSTQTSGEQYF. The CDR3 nucleotides read TGCGCCAGCAGCTCTACCCAGACTAGCGGGGAGCAGTACTTC.

Comment on this clonotype: This may arise from a read error, as a much more abundant clone is one base away. The V and J genes are TRBV5-4 and TRBJ2-7, with D perhaps matching TRBD1 (5 bases). The CDR3 sequence is 13 residues long. Trimming removed 1 base from V and 4 bases from J, with 9 bases in between. From germline, CDR1 is SGHNT and CDR2 YYREEE (reference sequence). As DNA, the CDR3 is TGTGCCAGCAGCTTGCCGCGGACATACGAGCAGTACTTC. Protein: CASSLPRTYEQYF. The full variable domain, in which reference TRBV5-4 and TRBJ2-7 provide the parts outside the CDR3, is ETGVTQSPTHLIKTRGQQVTLRCSSQSGHNTVSWYQQALGQGPQFIFQYYREEENGRGNFPPRFSGLQFPNYSSELNVNALELDDSALYLCASSLPRTYEQYFGPGTRLTVT.

This clonotype was observed at least ten times. V is TRBV3-1 and J is TRBJ2-1; D call uncertain. Between the trimmed V and J ends, which lost 3 bases and 4 bases, there was a span of 7 bases. The CDR3 totals 13 residues. Germline CDR1 is LGHDT and CDR2 is YNNKEL (reference sequence). For the CDR3, the DNA is TGTGCCAGCAGCCAGAGAGAATACAATGAGCAGTTCTTC. It encodes CASSQREYNEQFF.

The genes are TRBV6-6 and TRBJ1-2; D remains unclear. Deletions cut 8 bases from V and 2 bases from J, with 12 bases between. CDR1 is MNHNY and CDR2 is SVGAGI in the germline V gene (reference sequence). This CDR3 spans 13 amino acids. The CDR3 loop is CASGVDGNYGYTF. CDR3 sequence (DNA): TGTGCCAGCGGCGTAGACGGGAACTATGGCTACACCTTC.

This clonotype was observed many times. The CDR3 loop reads CASSVQGTGNTIYF. The DNA of the CDR3 is TGTGCCAGCAGCGTACAGGGAACTGGAAACACCATATATTTT. The gene calls are TRBV12-3 or TRBV12-4 and TRBJ1-3; maybe TRBD1 (6 bases). Trimming cost V 6 bases and J 2 bases, with 11 bases left between them. The CDR3 loop spans 14 amino acids.

At least ten counts were recorded for this clonotype. The J gene is TRBJ2-1, the V gene TRBV6-1, with D unclear. V lost 5 bases and J 7 bases, leaving 18 bases between the germline ends. The CDR3 runs to 15 residues. Looked up from germline, CDR1 is MNHNS and CDR2 is SASEGT. CDR3 in amino acids: CASSRAPRVGNEQFF. CDR3 DNA: TGTGCCAGCAGTAGAGCGCCCCGGGTGGGGAATGAGCAGTTCTTC.

The rearrangement links TRBV27 to TRBJ2-3; D perhaps matches TRBD1 (6 bases). The CDR3 sequence is 16 residues long. The germline gives CDR1 MNHEY, CDR2 SMNVEV (reference sequence). The ends were cut back, 4 bases at V and 2 bases at J, with 16 bases in the middle. Here the CDR3 DNA reads TGTGCCAGCAGTTCCTCGGACAGCTTACACACAGATACGCAGTATTTT. Protein sequence: CASSSSDSLHTDTQYF.

The gene calls are TRBV3-1 and TRBJ1-2; the D gene is possibly TRBD1 (5 bases). The CDR3 runs 16 residues. In germline, CDR1 is LGHDT, CDR2 YNNKEL (reference sequence). V was trimmed by 4 bases and J by 4 bases, leaving 19 bases between them. The CDR3 sequence is CASSPHPQDQSYGYTF. Written as DNA, the CDR3 is TGTGCCAGCAGCCCCCACCCACAGGACCAGAGCTATGGCTACACCTTC.

This clonotype was counted many times. The chain joins TRBV7-2 to TRBJ2-2; possibly TRBD1 for D (6 bases). The germline CDR1 and CDR2 sequences are SGHTA and FQGNSA. Trimming took off 4 bases at V and 5 bases at J, with 8 bases between the two ends. The CDR3 length is 13 residues. CDR3 sequence: CASSSGQTGELFF. CDR3 in DNA: TGTGCCAGCAGCTCAGGACAGACCGGGGAGCTGTTTTTT.

The count of this clonotype is one. V and J are TRBV15 and TRBJ1-3; no definite D call. The CDR3 has 12 residues. With 0 bases removed from V and 8 bases from J, the gap between germline ends came to 5 bases. Looked up from germline, CDR1 is LNHNV and CDR2 is YYDKDF (reference sequence). For the CDR3, the DNA is TGTGCCACCAGCAGAGATAAGGACACCATATATTTT. Amino acid sequence: CATSRDKDTIYF.

This chain joins TRBV20-1 and TRBJ1-2; D is ambiguous. V was cut by 1 base and J by 2 bases, with 11 bases left in between. The CDR3 totals 14 residues. The germline CDR1 and CDR2 sequences are DFQATT and SNEGSKA (reference sequence). CDR3 amino acids: CSARGYIGNYGYTF. In nucleotides, the CDR3 is TGCAGTGCTAGAGGGTATATAGGAAACTATGGCTACACCTTC.

About this clonotype: Since a much larger clone is just one base distant, this may be a read error. CDR3 nucleotide sequence: TGTGCCGGCTCACCGACAGGAACCTACAATGAGCAGTTCTTC. Its protein product is CAGSPTGTYNEQFF. The rearrangement uses TRBV18 and TRBJ2-1; D is possibly TRBD1 (6 bases). The CDR3 covers 14 residues. Germline V lookup: CDR1 KGHSH, CDR2 LQKENI.

Points on this clonotype: It is likely a read error, because the conserved phenylalanine at the end of the CDR3 is missing. The chain links TRBV19 to TRBJ1-1; TRBD1 matches at 7 bases. CDR1 is LNHDA and CDR2 is SQIVND in the germline V gene (reference sequence). Trimming removed 6 bases from V and 4 bases from J; junction bases left unmatched: 14. The CDR3 spans 16 residues. CDR3 nucleotides: TGTGCCAGTAGCATCAAATACAGGGGTAAGGGCACTGAAGCTTTCTCT. As protein: CASSIKYRGKGTEAFS.

The chain combines TRBV6-2 or TRBV6-3 with TRBJ2-2; D is unclear. Germline values: CDR1 MNHEY, CDR2 SVGEGT. The CDR3 has 13 residues. V dropped 5 bases and J dropped 1 base, with 5 bases sitting between them. CDR3 in DNA: TGTGCCAGCAGTCGAAAGAACACCGGGGAGCTGTTTTTT. Protein product: CASSRKNTGELFF.

The chain combines TRBV6-4 with TRBJ2-4; maybe TRBD2 (6 bases). CDR3 length: 17 amino acids. V lost 5 bases to trimming and J lost 7 bases, with 24 bases between them. Per germline, CDR1 MRHNA and CDR2 SNTAGT. CDR3 sequence reads: CASSPHKIGEEGNIQYF. For the CDR3, the DNA is TGTGCCAGCAGTCCCCACAAGATTGGGGAGGAGGGGAACATTCAGTACTTC.

This clonotype was seen at least ten times. The chain is built from TRBV7-8 and TRBJ2-5, with 11 bases identical to TRBD2. With V trimmed by 2 bases and J by 5 bases, 10 bases remained unmatched. CDR3 length equals 17 residues. Germline V CDR1 and CDR2: SGHVS, FQNEAQ. In DNA form, the CDR3 reads TGTGCCAGCAGCTTAAGGGTCGGTAGCGGGAGGGGGGAGACCCAGTACTTC. Encoded protein: CASSLRVGSGRGETQYF.

The sample holds many counts of this clonotype. The chain recombines TRBV6-6 with TRBJ2-7; no clear D. The CDR3 totals 14 residues. V shed 2 bases and J shed 2 bases, with 10 bases lying between them. Per germline, CDR1 MNHNY and CDR2 SVGAGI (reference sequence). The DNA for the CDR3 is TGTGCCAGCAGTTACCCAGAAAACCCCTACGAGCAGTACTTC. Amino acid sequence: CASSYPENPYEQYF.